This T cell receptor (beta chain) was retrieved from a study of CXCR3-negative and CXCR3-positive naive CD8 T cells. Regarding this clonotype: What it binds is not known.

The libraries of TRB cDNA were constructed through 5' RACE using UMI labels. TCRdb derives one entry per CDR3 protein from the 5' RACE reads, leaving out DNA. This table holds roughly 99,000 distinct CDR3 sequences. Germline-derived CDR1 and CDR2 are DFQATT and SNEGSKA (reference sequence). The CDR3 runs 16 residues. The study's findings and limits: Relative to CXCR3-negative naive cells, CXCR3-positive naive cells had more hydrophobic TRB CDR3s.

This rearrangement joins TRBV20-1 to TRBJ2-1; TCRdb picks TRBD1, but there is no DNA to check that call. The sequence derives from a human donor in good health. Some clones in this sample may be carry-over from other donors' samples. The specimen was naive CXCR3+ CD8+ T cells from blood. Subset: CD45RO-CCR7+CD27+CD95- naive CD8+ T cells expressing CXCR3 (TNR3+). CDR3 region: CSASYRDPYLYNEQFF.